The entry below describes one T cell receptor beta chain. Antigen unknown. V was trimmed by 2 bases and J by 0 bases, leaving 8 bases between them. CDR3 length: 14 amino acids. From germline, CDR1 is LNHNV and CDR2 YYDKDF (reference sequence). It was RNA transcripts that yielded the amplified TCR beta CDR3 regions. HTBI primers were employed in a first-round RT-PCR of the TCR CDR3. TCRdb re-called the multiplex PCR reads through MiXCR, storing one row per CDR3 protein. The sample yields 600,000 to 900,000 distinct CDR3 sequences, around 17% seen once. This sample is part of a study of T cells in Graves' hyperthyroidism and ophthalmopathy. No ophthalmopathy progression within 18 months constituted stable Graves' hyperthyroidism. Each diagnosis was grounded in clinical symptoms, serum thyroxine and TRAb, thyroid ultrasound, and orbital computed tomography. Study-level results: The model's output predicted ophthalmopathy at a median of about 5.9 months prior to onset.

The J gene is TRBJ2-7, the V gene TRBV15; D gene unclear. This clonotype originated in a young man with Graves' hyperthyroidism. Sequenced sample: blood. The CDR3 coding sequence is TGTGCCACCAGCAGATACGTTAGCTCCTACGAGCAGTACTTC. Its translation is CATSRYVSSYEQYF. The full variable domain, with the rest looked up from reference TRBV15 and TRBJ2-7, is DAMVIQNPRYQVTQFGKPVTLSCSQTLNHNVMYWYQQKSSQAPKLLFHYYDKDFNNEADTPDNFQSRRPNTSFCFLDIRSPGLGDTAMYLCATSRYVSSYEQYFGPGTRLTVT.